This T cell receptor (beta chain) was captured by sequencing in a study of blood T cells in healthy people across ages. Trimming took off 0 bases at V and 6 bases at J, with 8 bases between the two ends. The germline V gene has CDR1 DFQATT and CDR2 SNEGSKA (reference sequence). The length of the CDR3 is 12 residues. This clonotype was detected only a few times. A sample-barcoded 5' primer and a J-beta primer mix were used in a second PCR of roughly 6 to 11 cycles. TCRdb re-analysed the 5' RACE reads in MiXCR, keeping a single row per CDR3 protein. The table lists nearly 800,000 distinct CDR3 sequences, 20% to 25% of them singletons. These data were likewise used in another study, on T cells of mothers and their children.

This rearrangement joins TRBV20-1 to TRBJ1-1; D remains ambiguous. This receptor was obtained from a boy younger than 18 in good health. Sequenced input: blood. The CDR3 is CSARDEGAEAFF. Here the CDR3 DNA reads TGCAGTGCTAGAGATGAGGGAGCTGAAGCTTTCTTT.